This T cell receptor (beta chain) was recovered during a study of shared clonotypes between healthy human individuals. Broader study findings: Generally, naive subsets (rather than memory subsets) showed larger estimated richness. The generation probabilities recorded for non-shared clonotypes fell below those of clonotypes shared by all four donors.

On this clone: The antigen is unknown.

Terminally differentiated effector memory CD45RA+ cells were left out of the naive CD8 fraction, which was CD45RO-negative and positively selected for CCR7. The run depth of the assay was deep. The repertoire was sequenced with immunoSEQ multiplex PCR; TCRdb's copy has only in-frame clones and lacks some. The data contain some 600,000 clones, approximately 96% of them singletons. The sequenced sample was naive CD8+ T cells sorted from blood. The sequence came from a woman in her twenties or thirties in good health.

The DNA for the CDR3 is TGTGCCAGCAGCTTAGTAAGCTTTACCGGGGAGCTGTTTTTT. Translation gives CASSLVSFTGELFF. This chain joins TRBV7-9 and TRBJ2-2; D not certain. Deletions cut 1 base from V and 5 bases from J, with 8 bases between. Germline CDR1 is SEHNR and CDR2 is FQNEAQ (reference sequence). This CDR3 is 14 amino acids long.